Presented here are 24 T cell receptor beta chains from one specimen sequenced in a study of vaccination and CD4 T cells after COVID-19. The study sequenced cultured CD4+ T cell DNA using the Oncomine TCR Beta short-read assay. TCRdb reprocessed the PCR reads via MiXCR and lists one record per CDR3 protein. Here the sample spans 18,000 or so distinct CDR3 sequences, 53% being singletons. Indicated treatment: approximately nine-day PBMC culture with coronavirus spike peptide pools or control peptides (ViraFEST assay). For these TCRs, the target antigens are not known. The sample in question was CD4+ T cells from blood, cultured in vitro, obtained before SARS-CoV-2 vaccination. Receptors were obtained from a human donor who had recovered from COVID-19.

The CDR3 coding sequence is TGCAGTGCCGCCCCGACTAGCGGGAGACCCTACGAGCAGTACTTC. It is translated as CSAAPTSGRPYEQYF. The chain joins TRBV20-1 to TRBJ2-7; 12 nucleotides align to TRBD2. J lost 2 bases, V lost 6 bases, and 8 bases had no gene match. From germline, CDR1 is DFQATT and CDR2 SNEGSKA (reference sequence). CDR3 length: 15 residues.

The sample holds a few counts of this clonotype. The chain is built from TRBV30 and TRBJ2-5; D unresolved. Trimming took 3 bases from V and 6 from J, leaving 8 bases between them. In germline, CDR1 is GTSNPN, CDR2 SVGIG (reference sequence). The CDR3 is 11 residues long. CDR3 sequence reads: CAWSGGKTQYF. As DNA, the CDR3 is TGTGCCTGGAGCGGTGGGAAGACCCAGTACTTC.

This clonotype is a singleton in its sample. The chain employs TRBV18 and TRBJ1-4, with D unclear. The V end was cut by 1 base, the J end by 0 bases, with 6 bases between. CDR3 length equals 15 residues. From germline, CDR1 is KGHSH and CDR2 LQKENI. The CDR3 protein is CASSPLKTTNEKLFF. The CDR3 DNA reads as TGTGCCAGCTCACCACTGAAAACAACTAATGAAAAACTGTTTTTT.

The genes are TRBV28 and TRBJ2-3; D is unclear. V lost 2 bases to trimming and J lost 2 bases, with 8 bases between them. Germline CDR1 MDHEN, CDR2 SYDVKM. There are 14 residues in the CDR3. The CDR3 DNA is TGTGCCAGCAGTTTAAGGTTCTTCACAGATACGCAGTATTTT. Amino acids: CASSLRFFTDTQYF.

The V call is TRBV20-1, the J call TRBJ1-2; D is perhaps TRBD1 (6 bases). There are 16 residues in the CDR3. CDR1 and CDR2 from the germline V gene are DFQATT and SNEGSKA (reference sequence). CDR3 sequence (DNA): TGCGCAATCCACTCAGGGGCCCTCCGGGGGAACTATGGCTACACCTTC. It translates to CAIHSGALRGNYGYTF.

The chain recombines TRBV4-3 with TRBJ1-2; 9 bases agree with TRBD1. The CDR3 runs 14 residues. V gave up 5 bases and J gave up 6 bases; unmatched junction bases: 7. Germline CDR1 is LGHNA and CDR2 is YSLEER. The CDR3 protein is CASSSGTGSDGYTF. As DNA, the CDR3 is TGCGCCAGCAGCTCCGGGACAGGGAGCGATGGCTACACCTTC.

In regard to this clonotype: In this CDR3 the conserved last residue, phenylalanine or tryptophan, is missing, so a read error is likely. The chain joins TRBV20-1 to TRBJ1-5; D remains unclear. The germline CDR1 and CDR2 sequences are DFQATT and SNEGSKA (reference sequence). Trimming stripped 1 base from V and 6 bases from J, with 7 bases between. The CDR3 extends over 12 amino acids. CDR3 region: CSARGAAQPQHY. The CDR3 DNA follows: TGCAGTGCTAGAGGGGCAGCTCAGCCCCAGCATTAT.

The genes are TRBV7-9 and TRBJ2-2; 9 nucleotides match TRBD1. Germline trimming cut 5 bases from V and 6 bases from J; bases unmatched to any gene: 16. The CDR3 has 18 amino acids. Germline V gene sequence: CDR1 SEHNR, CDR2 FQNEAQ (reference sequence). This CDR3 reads CASSPRSSSDRGAGELFF. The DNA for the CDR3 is TGTGCCAGCAGCCCCAGGTCCTCCTCAGACAGGGGGGCCGGGGAGCTGTTTTTT.

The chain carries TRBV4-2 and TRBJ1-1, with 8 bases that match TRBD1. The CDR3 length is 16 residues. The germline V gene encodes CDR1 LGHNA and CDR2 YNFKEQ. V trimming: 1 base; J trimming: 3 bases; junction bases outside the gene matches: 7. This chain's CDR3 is CASSQGLQGADTEAFF. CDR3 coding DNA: TGTGCCAGCAGCCAAGGACTTCAGGGGGCCGACACTGAAGCTTTCTTT.

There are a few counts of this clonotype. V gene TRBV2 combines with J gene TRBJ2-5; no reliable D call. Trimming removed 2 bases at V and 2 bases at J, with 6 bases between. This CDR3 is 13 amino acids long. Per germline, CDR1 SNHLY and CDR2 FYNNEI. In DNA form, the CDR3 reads TGTGCCAGCAGTGAAAGTCAGCAAGAGACCCAGTACTTC. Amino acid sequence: CASSESQQETQYF.

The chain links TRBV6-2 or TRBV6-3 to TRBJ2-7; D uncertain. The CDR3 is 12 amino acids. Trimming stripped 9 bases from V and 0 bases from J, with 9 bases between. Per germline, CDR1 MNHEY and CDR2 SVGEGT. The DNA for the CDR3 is TGTGCCAGTTGCAGTGACTCCTACGAGCAGTACTTC. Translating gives CASCSDSYEQYF.

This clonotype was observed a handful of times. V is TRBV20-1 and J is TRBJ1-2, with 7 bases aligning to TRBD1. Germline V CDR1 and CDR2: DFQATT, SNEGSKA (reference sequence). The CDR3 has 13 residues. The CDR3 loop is CSVPDRDSFGYTF. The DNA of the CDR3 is TGCAGCGTTCCCGACAGGGATAGTTTTGGCTACACCTTC.

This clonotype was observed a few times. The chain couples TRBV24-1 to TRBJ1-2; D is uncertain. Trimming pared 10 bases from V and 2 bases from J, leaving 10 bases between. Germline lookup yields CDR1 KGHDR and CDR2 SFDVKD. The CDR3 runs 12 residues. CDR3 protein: CATYGPNYGYTF. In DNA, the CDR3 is TGTGCCACATACGGGCCCAACTATGGCTACACCTTC.

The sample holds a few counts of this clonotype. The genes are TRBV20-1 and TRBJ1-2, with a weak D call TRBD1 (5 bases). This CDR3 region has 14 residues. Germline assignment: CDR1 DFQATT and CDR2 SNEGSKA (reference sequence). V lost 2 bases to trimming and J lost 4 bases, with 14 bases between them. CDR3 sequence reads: CSARLPQGFYGYTF. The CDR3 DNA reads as TGCAGTGCTAGATTACCCCAGGGCTTCTATGGCTACACCTTC.

The CDR3 nucleotides read TGTGCCAGCAGTGGTGACAGGGTTTCTAGCGAGCAGTACTTC. Translating gives CASSGDRVSSEQYF. The V and J genes are TRBV27 and TRBJ2-7, with 7 bases fitting TRBD1. CDR3 length equals 14 residues. The germline gives CDR1 MNHEY, CDR2 SMNVEV (reference sequence). V shed 5 bases and J 6 bases; nucleotides not matched to a gene: 10.

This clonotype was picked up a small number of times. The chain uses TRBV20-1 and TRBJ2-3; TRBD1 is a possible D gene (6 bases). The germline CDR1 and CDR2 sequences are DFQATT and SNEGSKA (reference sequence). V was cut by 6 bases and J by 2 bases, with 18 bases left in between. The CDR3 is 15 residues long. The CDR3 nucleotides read TGCAGTGCCAAAGGGCAGGGGCTACCCACAGATACGCAGTATTTT. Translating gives CSAKGQGLPTDTQYF.

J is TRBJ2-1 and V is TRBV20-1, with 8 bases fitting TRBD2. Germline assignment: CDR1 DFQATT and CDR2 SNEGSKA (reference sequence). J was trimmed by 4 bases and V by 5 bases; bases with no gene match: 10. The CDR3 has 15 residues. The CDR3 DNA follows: TGCAGTGCTCATCAAGCGGGAGTGAGATACAATGAGCAGTTCTTC. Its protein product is CSAHQAGVRYNEQFF.

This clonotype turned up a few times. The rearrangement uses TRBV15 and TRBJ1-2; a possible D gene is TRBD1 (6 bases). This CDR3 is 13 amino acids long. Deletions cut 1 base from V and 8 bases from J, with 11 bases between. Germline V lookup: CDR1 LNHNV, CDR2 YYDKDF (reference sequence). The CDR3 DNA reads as TGTGCCACCAGCAGAGGGCAGGGGCGGGGCTACACCTTC. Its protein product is CATSRGQGRGYTF.

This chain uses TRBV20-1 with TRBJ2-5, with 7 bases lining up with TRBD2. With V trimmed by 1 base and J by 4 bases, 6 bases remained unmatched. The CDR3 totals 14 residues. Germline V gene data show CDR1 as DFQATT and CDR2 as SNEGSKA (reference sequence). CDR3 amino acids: CSARVSGKLETQYF. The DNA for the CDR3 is TGCAGTGCTAGAGTGAGCGGGAAATTAGAGACCCAGTACTTC.

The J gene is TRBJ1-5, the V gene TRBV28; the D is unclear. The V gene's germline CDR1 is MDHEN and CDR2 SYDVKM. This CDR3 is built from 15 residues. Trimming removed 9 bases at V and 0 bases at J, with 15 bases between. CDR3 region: CASSQTHYSNQPQHF. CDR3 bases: TGTGCCAGTAGCCAGACACATTATAGCAATCAGCCCCAGCATTTT.

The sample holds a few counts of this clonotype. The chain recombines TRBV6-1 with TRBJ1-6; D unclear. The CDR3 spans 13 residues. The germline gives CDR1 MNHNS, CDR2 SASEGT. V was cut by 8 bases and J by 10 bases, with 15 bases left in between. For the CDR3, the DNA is TGTGCCAGCTTACAGAGGACCGACTCACCCCTCCACTTT. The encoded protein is CASLQRTDSPLHF.

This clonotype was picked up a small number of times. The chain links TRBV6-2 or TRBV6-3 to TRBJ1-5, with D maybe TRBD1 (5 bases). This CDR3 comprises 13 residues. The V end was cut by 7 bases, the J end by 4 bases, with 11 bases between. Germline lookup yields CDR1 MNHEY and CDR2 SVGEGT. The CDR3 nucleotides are TGTGCCAGCACCGACCGGGGGAATCAGCCCCAGCATTTT. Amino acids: CASTDRGNQPQHF.

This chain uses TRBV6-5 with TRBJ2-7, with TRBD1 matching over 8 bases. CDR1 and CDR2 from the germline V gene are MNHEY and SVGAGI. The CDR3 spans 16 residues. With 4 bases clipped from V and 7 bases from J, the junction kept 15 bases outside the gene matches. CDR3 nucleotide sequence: TGTGCCAGCAGTTCTTCCGGCGGGACAGGTTATGGTGAGCAGTACTTC. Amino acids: CASSSSGGTGYGEQYF.

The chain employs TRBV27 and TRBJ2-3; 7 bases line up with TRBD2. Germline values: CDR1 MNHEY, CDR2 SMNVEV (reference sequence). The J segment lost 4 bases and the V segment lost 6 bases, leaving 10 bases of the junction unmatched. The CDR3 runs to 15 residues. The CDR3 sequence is CASRGRGGPSDTQYF. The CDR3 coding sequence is TGTGCCAGCAGGGGGAGGGGTGGGCCCTCAGATACGCAGTATTTT.